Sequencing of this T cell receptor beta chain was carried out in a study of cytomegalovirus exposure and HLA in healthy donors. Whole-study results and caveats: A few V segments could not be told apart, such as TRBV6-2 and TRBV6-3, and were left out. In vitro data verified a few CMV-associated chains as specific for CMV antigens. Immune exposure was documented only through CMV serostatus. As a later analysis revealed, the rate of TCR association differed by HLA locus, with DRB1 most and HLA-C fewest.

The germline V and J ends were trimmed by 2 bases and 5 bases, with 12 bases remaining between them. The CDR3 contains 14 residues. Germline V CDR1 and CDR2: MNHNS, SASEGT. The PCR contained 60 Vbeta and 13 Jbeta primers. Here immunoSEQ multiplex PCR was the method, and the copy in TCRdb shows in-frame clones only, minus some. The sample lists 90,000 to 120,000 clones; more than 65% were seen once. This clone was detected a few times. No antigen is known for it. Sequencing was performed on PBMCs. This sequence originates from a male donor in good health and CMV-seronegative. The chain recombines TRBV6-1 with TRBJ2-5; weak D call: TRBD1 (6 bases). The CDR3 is CASSEHRAVETQYF. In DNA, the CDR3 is TGTGCCAGCAGTGAACACAGGGCGGTGGAGACCCAGTACTTC.